This TCR beta chain is from a study of cytomegalovirus exposure and HLA in healthy donors (dated by TCRdb to 2015 to 2018). In the study overall: In an earlier analysis of fewer than 750 of the donors, less than 350 Gb of sequence data and some 100 million unique TCR beta sequences from about 190 million T cells were reported. Donor age, sex, ethnicity and CMV serostatus were compiled together with the repertoire data. An early release covering some 640 HLA-typed donors comprised approximately 290 gigabases of sequencing data and about 90 million unique TCR sequences. A later genetic analysis took genome-wide SNP genotypes for about 55% of the 666 donors and used that subset as a discovery cohort. Of the approximately 400 genotyped donors, 65% to 90% fell in the genetic ancestry cluster associated with self-reported Caucasian donors. Both class I and class II loci were covered by HLA typing, at four-digit resolution. Every discovery cohort repertoire had been produced on one sequencing platform. Besides the first cohort of roughly 640 subjects, a separate validation cohort made up of 120 different subjects was used. The study profiled the T cell repertoires of 500 to 800 subjects by immunosequencing and related them to cytomegalovirus serostatus. Roughly 5 DR-DQ haplotypes were handled as single units for association and clustering because linkage in the cohort was strong. The number of donors typed differed by locus, with roughly 629-640 for A, B, C, DRB1 and DQB1, roughly 520 for DQA1, over 600 for DPA1, and 450 to 480 for DPB1. Rather than using new phenotypic data, the later analysis identified candidate immune exposures from TCR beta sequences and from how often those sequences occurred across donors. A later analysis re-analyzed previously published TCR beta repertoires from 650 to 800 donors and added high-resolution HLA genotyping to study TCR occurrence patterns. To predict cytomegalovirus infection status, the study brought together high-throughput TCR immunosequencing, statistical association of individual TCRs with disease status, and machine learning. The study aimed to test whether cataloging public T cell receptors could reveal signatures of past pathogen exposure. An earlier analysis of nearly 600 of the donors applied high-throughput TCR beta sequencing to assess whether each TCR beta V gene segment acted as functional or pseudogenic. Among about 370 genotyped donors of the cohort, an average of approximately 220,000 unique TCR beta nucleotide sequences was sequenced per donor, of which about 18% were non-productive. General findings and caveats noted by the study authors: According to the authors, the approach could potentially be generalized to other disease states and immunological phenotypes. A further reported finding was that TCR beta sequences accurately predicted the HLA-A and HLA-B alleles for most subjects in the first cohort. Most CMV-associated TCR beta chains appeared to be HLA-restricted in a later analysis, and the HLA associations seemed to be driven largely by CMV exposure. A cluster of highly shared sequence variants was judged likely to represent a technical artifact of the sequencing pipeline. A few of the identified cytomegalovirus-associated TCR beta chains were confirmed in vitro to be specific for cytomegalovirus antigens. In a later analysis, the rate of TCR association differed among HLA loci, with DRB1 alleles having the most associated TCRs and HLA-C alleles having the fewest. V-gene and J-gene trimming of TCR beta chains was associated with a missense DCLRE1C variant in a later genetic analysis, and the association was replicated in an independent cohort. The study listed over 150 TCR beta chains as associated with cytomegalovirus. The presence/absence analyses assumed that sequencing depth was roughly uniform across donors, and that assumption may not be true. Linkage disequilibrium might explain the correlated functional status among segregating V segments, but an unknown experimental factor could not be excluded. Over 15 rarely observed V segments, including chromosome 9 orphons, were excluded from the earlier analysis of approximately 500 of the donors because counts were too low. In a later analysis, about 16,000 TCR beta sequences were associated with specific HLA alleles at a false discovery rate of 0.05. In a later analysis, HLA-associated TCR beta chains showed more clonal expansion and lower generation probabilities than non-associated chains that were equally common. Because HLA typing was missing for some donors at each locus, association tests included only the typed subset. When HLA alleles, especially DR and DQ, strongly co-occurred, attributing TCR associations to individual alleles was difficult. In an earlier analysis of some 540 of the donors, most TCR beta V segments appeared in productive rearrangements about 87% or about 30% of the time, broadly matching IMGT annotations. Only TCR beta chains were sequenced in this cohort, and the absence of alpha or paired-chain data limited detectable features. The 87-base-pair reads could not distinguish some IMGT-functional V segments, including TRBV6-2 and TRBV6-3, so those segments were excluded. The classifier was reported to diagnose cytomegalovirus status with high specificity and sensitivity in both the original and validation cohorts. For the cohort, immune exposure information was limited to CMV serostatus. While some public TCRs were present in many individuals, most TCR sequences turned up only very rarely across donors. In a later analysis, several top co-occurrence clusters were reported to appear linked to parvovirus B19, influenza, CMV and Epstein-Barr virus. Compared with the roughly 670-donor mean, donors in an Asian-associated ancestry cluster had fewer N-insertions in productive TCRs, according to a later genetic analysis.

The cohort comprised several hundred healthy bone marrow donors. At the time of sampling, all cohort members were nominally healthy, though unrecorded immune exposures were likely present. The donor tested CMV seropositive and was one of the 289 seropositive cohort members. A peripheral blood sample was collected from each donor, and TCR beta sequencing was performed on peripheral blood mononuclear cells. The Qiagen DNeasy Blood Extraction Kit was used to extract genomic DNA from the blood cell samples. The CDR3, cysteine through phenylalanine, is 15 amino acids long. Of the read, only the CDR3 DNA is kept; its 45 bases are in frame from base 1. The germline V and J ends show losses of 0 bases and 4 bases respectively, and no gene match explains 4 bases of the junction. CDR1 ENHRY and CDR2 SYGVKD are derived from the germline V gene. On this clone: There is no known antigen for this receptor. No much larger clone is present one base from it, and per-base qualities are unavailable.

The library was obtained by the immunoSEQ multiplex PCR assay. A mixture of 60 forward primers for TCR Vbeta segments and 13 reverse primers for TCR Jbeta segments was used in the multiplex PCR. Amplification of the CDR3 region of rearranged TCR beta genes was performed with a multiplex PCR assay on genomic DNA. On the Illumina HiSeq System, the amplified TCR beta libraries were sequenced as 87-base-pair reads. Turning to the authors' computational methods: In a later analysis, tens of millions of unique TCR beta chains were counted across the approximately 640 repertoires, and roughly 9.9 million of these chains were shared by at least two donors. A nearest-neighbor algorithm error-corrected the raw reads and collapsed the reads into unique sequences, merging closely related sequences to remove PCR and sequencing errors. CDR3 sequences were aligned to IMGT reference sequences to assign V, D and J gene segments. Each retained sequence needed at least a six-nucleotide match to both a V gene segment and a J gene segment. A rearrangement counted as productive if the CDR3 had no stop codons and remained in frame with V and J, and every other rearrangement counted as non-productive. CDR3 was defined by IMGT convention, running from the second conserved V-encoded cysteine to the conserved J-encoded phenylalanine. Sequences without an unambiguous match to a single V gene segment were excluded from the earlier analysis of 587 of the donors. An earlier analysis of 450 to 650 of the donors called V segments functional above 56.7% productive rearrangements and segregating when the between-donor standard deviation exceeded 5%. To diagnose cytomegalovirus status from the catalog of TCR beta chain sequences, a statistical classification framework was built. A later analysis assigned V and J genes by comparing TCR nucleotide sequences with IMGT/GENE-DB human TR gene sequences. The TCRdist pipeline was used in a later analysis to assign CDR3 sequences and most-parsimonious VDJ recombination scenarios. In a later analysis, each TCR beta chain was defined by its CDR3 amino acid sequence together with its V-gene family, and reads lacking a unique V-gene family were excluded. A later analysis removed 592 highly shared, low-generation-probability nucleotide sequences to deal with suspected cross-contamination and a sequencing artifact. In a later analysis, a clonal expansion index for each public chain was calculated from normalized within-repertoire ranks of inferred template counts. In a later analysis, generation probabilities were computed with a VDJ recombination model fitted to out-of-frame rearrangements, and the resulting probabilities were checked against IGoR. A later analysis scored TCR-TCR, TCR-HLA and TCR-CMV co-occurrence with hypergeometric tests, applying a repertoire-size bias correction to TCR pairs. A later analysis estimated false discovery rates by permuting HLA or CMV assignments 20 times. In a later analysis, co-occurring TCRs were grouped using DBSCAN, with TCRdist sequence similarity added in when clustering inside HLA-allele-positive subsets. For co-occurrence clustering, repertoires with fewer than 30,000 or more than 120,000 public chains were excluded, along with five repertoires with anomalous nucleotide sharing. Entries here come from immuneACCESS through TCRdb and include only in-frame sequences with V and J called. Some clones fail to appear in such tables; in the studies checked, an unresolved V gene covers under half of the shortfall, and the cause of the remainder is unknown. The V and J calls and clone size are taken from that table; D and trimming were inferred from the DNA. The sample table records more than 100,000 clones; about three quarters of these occur just once. The ten largest clones represent just over 8% of the sample.

The sequenced sample was PBMCs. The receptor comes from a woman aged 40 to 50 in good health and CMV-seropositive. Here the chain combines TRBV10-3 and TRBJ2-3, with TRBD2 identical over 7 junction bases. The CDR3 loop reads CAISESGLAADTQYF. Here is the DNA: TGTGCCATCAGTGAGTCGGGCCTAGCGGCAGATACGCAGTATTTT.